Presented here are 27 T cell receptor beta chains from one specimen sequenced in a study of OX40 agonist ivuxolimab in advanced cancers. Sequencing used immunoSEQ multiplex PCR; TCRdb keeps in-frame clones, though not all of them. The sample includes around 34,000 clones, about four fifths of them seen just once. The sample consisted of CD4+ or CD8+ T cells sorted from blood, taken in a trial of the OX40 agonist ivuxolimab. The receptors stem from an adult with an advanced solid tumor such as melanoma, head and neck, liver or kidney cancer.

The genes are TRBV12-5 and TRBJ1-2; the D gene is possibly TRBD1 (5 bases). The CDR3 has 13 residues. V lost 3 bases to trimming and J lost 8 bases, with 13 bases between them. From germline, CDR1 is LGHNT and CDR2 FRNRAP. Here the CDR3 reads CASGFQAGRGYTF. Here the CDR3 DNA reads TGTGCTAGTGGTTTTCAGGCGGGGCGAGGCTACACCTTC.

The chain couples TRBV7-6 to TRBJ2-3; 8 bases map to TRBD1. This CDR3 has 20 amino acids. The germline gives CDR1 SGHVS, CDR2 FNYEAQ. V lost 3 bases and J lost 1; bases outside the gene matches: 18. This CDR3 reads CASSFIVPSSTGARTDTQYF. Written as DNA, the CDR3 is TGTGCCAGCAGCTTCATAGTTCCCTCCTCGACAGGGGCCCGCACAGATACGCAGTATTTT.

The V call is TRBV9, the J call TRBJ1-3, with D possibly being TRBD1 (6 bases). CDR1 is SGDLS, CDR2 YYNGEE, per germline. The CDR3 sequence is 16 residues long. V lost 0 bases to trimming and J lost 0 bases, with 10 bases between them. DNA for the CDR3: TGTGCCAGCAGCGTAGCCCAGGGGATCTCTGGAAACACCATATATTTT. This translates into CASSVAQGISGNTIYF. Filled out from reference TRBV9 and TRBJ1-3, the complete variable domain reads DSGVTQTPKHLITATGQRVTLRCSPRSGDLSVYWYQQSLDQGLQFLIQYYNGEERAKGNILERFSAQQFPDLHSELNLSSLELGDSALYFCASSVAQGISGNTIYFGEGSWLTVV.

The chain is built from TRBV5-4 and TRBJ1-6, with 9 bases fitting TRBD1. This CDR3 is 16 amino acids long. Per germline, CDR1 SGHNT and CDR2 YYREEE (reference sequence). V gave up 4 bases and J gave up 9 bases; unmatched junction bases: 11. The CDR3 loop reads CASSHDPDRGASPLHF. The CDR3 DNA sequence: TGTGCCAGCAGCCATGACCCGGACAGGGGTGCTTCACCCCTCCACTTT.

This clone was detected only a few times. J is TRBJ1-1 and V is TRBV14, with D hard to call. The CDR3 is 15 amino acids. Trimming took off 3 bases at V and 5 bases at J, with 16 bases between the two ends. Looked up from germline, CDR1 is SGHDN and CDR2 is FVKESK. The CDR3 DNA is TGTGCCAGCAGCCATCTCCGGGAACGTTGGACTGAAGCTTTCTTT. Translated: CASSHLRERWTEAFF.

This chain joins TRBV21-1 and TRBJ1-4; the D segment call TRBD1 is taken from the table without a DNA check. TRBV21-1 constitutes a pseudogene. This CDR3 has 14 amino acids. The CDR3 loop reads CASSKCQGTEKLFF. The CDR3 DNA reads as TGTGCCAGCAGCAAATGTCAGGGAACTGAAAAACTGTTTTTT.

The V gene is TRBV19, the J gene TRBJ2-3; maybe TRBD2 (5 bases). The CDR3 spans 15 residues. The ends were cut back, 3 bases at V and 2 bases at J, with 12 bases in the middle. Germline CDR1 LNHDA, CDR2 SQIVND (reference sequence). The CDR3: CASSILGVNTDTQYF. The CDR3 nucleotides read TGTGCCAGTAGTATTTTGGGAGTGAACACAGATACGCAGTATTTT.

The rearrangement uses TRBV4-2 and TRBJ2-1; D is unclear. Between the trimmed V and J ends, which lost 1 base and 0 bases, there was a span of 10 bases. CDR1 LGHNA and CDR2 YNFKEQ come from the germline V gene. The CDR3 is 16 amino acids. The CDR3 coding sequence is TGTGCCAGCAGCCAAGTGGGCGGCTTCTCCTACAATGAGCAGTTCTTC. Residues: CASSQVGGFSYNEQFF.

J is TRBJ1-1 and V is TRBV6-5; D remains unclear. V gave up 2 bases and J gave up 0 bases, with 4 bases separating them. CDR3 size: 13 residues. Germline-derived CDR1 and CDR2 are MNHEY and SVGAGI. This CDR3 is CASSYDVNTEAFF. The DNA for the CDR3 is TGTGCCAGCAGTTACGACGTGAACACTGAAGCTTTCTTT.

The V call is TRBV28, the J call TRBJ1-4; D ambiguous. Germline lookup yields CDR1 MDHEN and CDR2 SYDVKM. V shed 6 bases and J shed 6 bases, with 17 bases lying between them. The CDR3 loop spans 15 amino acids. The CDR3 DNA reads as TGTGCCAGCAGCCCCCCCGGCGGGTATGATGAAAAACTGTTTTTT. Its protein is CASSPPGGYDEKLFF.

On this clone: The sample carries other DNA sequences with the same CDR3. V and J are TRBV7-2 and TRBJ1-1, with a tentative D call TRBD1 (6 bases). V gave up 3 bases and J gave up 1 base, with 12 bases separating them. Germline V gene lookup returns CDR1 SGHTA and CDR2 FQGNSA. This CDR3 is 15 amino acids long. CDR3 sequence: CASSLGGQSNTEAFF. CDR3 bases: TGTGCCAGCAGCTTGGGGGGGCAGTCGAACACTGAAGCTTTCTTT. Drawing the rest from reference TRBV7-2 and TRBJ1-1, the complete variable domain is GAGVSQSPSNKVTEKGKDVELRCDPISGHTALYWYRQSLGQGLEFLIYFQGNSAPDKSGLPSDRFSAERTGGSVSTLTIQRTQQEDSAVYLCASSLGGQSNTEAFFGQGTRLTVV.

Only one count was recorded for this clone. V usage is TRBV4-3 and J usage is TRBJ2-5, with 7 bases lining up with TRBD1. The CDR3 is 16 residues long. Germline V gives CDR1 LGHNA, CDR2 YSLEER. V shed 3 bases, J shed 5 bases, and the junction held 12 bases outside the gene matches. CDR3 sequence reads: CASSQYGDRPGETQYF. DNA of the CDR3: TGCGCCAGCAGCCAGTACGGGGACAGACCTGGGGAGACCCAGTACTTC.

The chain is built from TRBV30 and TRBJ1-1; D gene uncertain. Trimming took off 4 bases at V and 1 base at J, with 10 bases between the two ends. CDR1 and CDR2 (germline): GTSNPN, SVGIG (reference sequence). The CDR3 contains 13 residues. For the CDR3, the DNA is TGTGCCTGGATAAGGCCAAGGAACACTGAAGCTTTCTTT. This translates into CAWIRPRNTEAFF.

This clone was observed a few times. The chain has TRBV15 and TRBJ2-2; D is unclear. This CDR3 has 15 amino acids. Germline CDR1 and CDR2: LNHNV and YYDKDF (reference sequence). The V end lost 0 bases, the J end lost 6 bases, and 11 bases lay between the germline ends. This CDR3 is CATSRDLKGSGELFF. The CDR3 region has the DNA TGTGCCACCAGCAGAGATCTGAAGGGATCCGGGGAGCTGTTTTTT.

This clone was recorded only once. The V gene is TRBV11-2, the J gene TRBJ1-1, with TRBD1 matching 11 bases. This CDR3 region has 14 residues. Per germline, CDR1 SGHAT and CDR2 FQNNGV. Unmatched junction bases numbered 3, after V lost 8 bases and J lost 1 base. CDR3 region: CASGQGAWNTEAFF. DNA for the CDR3: TGTGCCAGCGGACAGGGGGCTTGGAACACTGAAGCTTTCTTT.

V gene TRBV7-9 combines with J gene TRBJ2-3; D unclear. Trimming cost V 5 bases and J 2 bases, with 8 bases left between them. This CDR3 has 13 residues. Germline assignment: CDR1 SEHNR and CDR2 FQNEAQ (reference sequence). The CDR3 reads CASSPAPTDTQYF. The CDR3 DNA is TGTGCCAGCAGCCCGGCCCCCACAGATACGCAGTATTTT.

The chain uses TRBV28 and TRBJ1-5; D is possibly TRBD1 (5 bases). Per the germline V gene, CDR1 is MDHEN and CDR2 is SYDVKM. This CDR3 contains 16 residues. Trimming took 2 bases from V and 4 from J, leaving 15 bases between them. CDR3 sequence: CASSLRGPGVNQPQHF. CDR3 bases: TGTGCCAGCAGTTTAAGGGGCCCGGGGGTTAATCAGCCCCAGCATTTT. The entire variable domain, with the rest obtained from reference TRBV28 and TRBJ1-5, is as follows: DVKVTQSSRYLVKRTGEKVFLECVQDMDHENMFWYRQDPGLGLRLIYFSYDVKMKEKGDIPEGYSVSREKKERFSLILESASTNQTSMYLCASSLRGPGVNQPQHFGDGTRLSIL.

V usage is TRBV5-4 and J usage is TRBJ2-2, with 8 bases lining up with TRBD1. This CDR3 spans 15 amino acids. Losses at the gene ends were 4 bases for V and 1 base for J; bases not matched to a gene: 3. The V gene's germline CDR1 is SGHNT and CDR2 YYREEE (reference sequence). The CDR3 loop is CASSDGTGNTGELFF. As DNA, the CDR3 is TGTGCCAGCAGCGACGGGACAGGGAACACCGGGGAGCTGTTTTTT.

The gene calls are TRBV2 and TRBJ2-7; 10 nucleotides match TRBD1. Germline assignment: CDR1 SNHLY and CDR2 FYNNEI. The CDR3 covers 15 residues. J was trimmed by 1 base and V by 6 bases; bases with no gene match: 6. In DNA form, the CDR3 reads TGTGCCAGCAGCGGGACAGGGGATAAATCCTACGAGCAGTACTTC. It is translated as CASSGTGDKSYEQYF.

CDR3 nucleotide sequence: TGTGCCAGCAGTTACGTGGGTGAAAGAGGAAAACTGTTTTTT. It translates to CASSYVGERGKLFF. V usage is TRBV6-5 and J usage is TRBJ1-4; D gene unclear. Germline CDR1 is MNHEY and CDR2 is SVGAGI. The CDR3 sequence is 14 residues long. V lost 2 bases, J lost 10 bases, and 14 bases lay in between.

V usage is TRBV19 and J usage is TRBJ1-5; a possible D gene is TRBD1 (5 bases). This CDR3 contains 14 residues. Germline V gene sequence: CDR1 LNHDA, CDR2 SQIVND (reference sequence). With 9 bases removed from V and 2 bases from J, the gap between germline ends came to 14 bases. CDR3 loop: CASGGASGNQPQHF. The CDR3 DNA is TGTGCCAGCGGAGGGGCGAGTGGCAATCAGCCCCAGCATTTT.

This clone was seen only a few times. V is TRBV5-5 and J is TRBJ1-2; no definite D call. V shed 3 bases and J shed 4 bases, with 10 bases lying between them. Per germline, CDR1 SGHKS and CDR2 YYEKEE (reference sequence). The CDR3 contains 13 residues. CDR3 protein: CASSSVLSYGYTF. In nucleotides, the CDR3 is TGTGCCAGCAGCTCCGTTTTATCCTATGGCTACACCTTC. The full variable domain, completed using reference TRBV5-5 and TRBJ1-2, is DAGVTQSPTHLIKTRGQQVTLRCSPISGHKSVSWYQQVLGQGPQFIFQYYEKEERGRGNFPDRFSARQFPNYSSELNVNALLLGDSALYLCASSSVLSYGYTFGSGTRLTVV.

The rearrangement joins TRBV28 to TRBJ1-6; D gene uncertain. V dropped 5 bases and J dropped 9 bases, with 11 bases sitting between them. The CDR3 sequence is 13 residues long. Germline V gene sequence: CDR1 MDHEN, CDR2 SYDVKM. CDR3 sequence reads: CASSPEFGSPLHF. CDR3 bases: TGTGCCAGCAGTCCTGAATTTGGTTCACCCCTCCACTTT.

This chain joins TRBV7-9 and TRBJ1-2, with 7 bases lining up with TRBD1. Germline CDR1 is SEHNR and CDR2 is FQNEAQ (reference sequence). V dropped 6 bases and J dropped 4; count of bases not matched to a gene: 5. This CDR3 is built from 13 residues. CDR3 in amino acids: CASSRTGIYGYTF. CDR3 bases: TGTGCCAGCAGTCGGACAGGCATCTATGGCTACACCTTC.

The CDR3 DNA reads TGTGCCAGCTCCCCAAAAGGGGAGTATGGCTACACCTTC. Translation: CASSPKGEYGYTF. The chain carries TRBV18 and TRBJ1-2; TRBD1 might be the D (5 bases). CDR3 size: 13 residues. V shed 6 bases and J shed 5 bases, with 13 bases lying between them. The germline V gene has CDR1 KGHSH and CDR2 LQKENI. Full variable domain (remainder filled in from reference TRBV18 and TRBJ1-2): NAGVMQNPRHLVRRRGQEARLRCSPMKGHSHVYWYRQLPEEGLKFMVYLQKENIIDESGMPKERFSAEFPKEGPSILRIQQVVRGDSAAYFCASSPKGEYGYTFGSGTRLTVV.

In DNA form, the CDR3 reads TGTGCCAGCAGCGTGGAACGAACTGGCCGATATGGCTACACCTTC. This translates into CASSVERTGRYGYTF. The J gene is TRBJ1-2, the V gene TRBV7-2; the D is unclear. V lost 5 bases and J lost 5, with 18 bases in between. The germline V gene encodes CDR1 SGHTA and CDR2 FQGNSA. This CDR3 is 15 amino acids long.

This rearrangement joins TRBV9 to TRBJ2-2, with D unresolved. Per the germline V gene, CDR1 is SGDLS and CDR2 is YYNGEE. The CDR3 covers 14 residues. V was pared by 3 bases and J by 7 bases, with 13 bases between. This chain's CDR3 is CASSAVSRGGELFF. CDR3 sequence (DNA): TGTGCCAGCAGCGCAGTGAGCCGCGGCGGGGAGCTGTTTTTT. Together with reference TRBV9 and TRBJ2-2, the CDR3 gives the full variable domain: DSGVTQTPKHLITATGQRVTLRCSPRSGDLSVYWYQQSLDQGLQFLIQYYNGEERAKGNILERFSAQQFPDLHSELNLSSLELGDSALYFCASSAVSRGGELFFGEGSRLTVL.